This TCR beta chain stems from a study of blood T cell repertoires in COVID-19. Whole-study context: The study drew acute and convalescent COVID-19 samples from the United States, Italy and Spain. PBMCs, B-cell-depleted T cells, or T cells provided the cDNA or gDNA that made up the material.

In the study's own analysis: Scientists estimated how many nucleated cells there were by amplifying reference gene primers. Some clones are missing from TCRdb's copy, which holds only in-frame ones; the method was immunoSEQ multiplex PCR. D and trimming come from the DNA, and the V and J calls and clone size come from that table. This sample has 70,000 or so clones, with roughly 86% found just once. Losses at the gene ends were 5 bases for V and 7 bases for J; bases not matched to a gene: 9. The CDR3 spans 14 residues. Per germline, CDR1 SGHKS and CDR2 YYEKEE (reference sequence). J is TRBJ1-2 and V is TRBV5-5; 9 bases agree with TRBD1. This sequence was found in a woman aged 45-65 years with acute or convalescent COVID-19. Sequencing was performed on peripheral blood. CDR3 in amino acids: CASRLTGGVGGYTF. Here the CDR3 DNA reads TGTGCCAGCAGGTTAACAGGGGGCGTTGGTGGCTACACCTTC.